This T cell receptor (beta chain) is drawn from a study of response to subunit inactivated influenza vaccine (dated by TCRdb to the late 2010s). Context from the whole study: Deep quantitative T cell receptor repertoire profiling was used in the study to track responses to a trivalent subunit inactivated influenza vaccine. Broad study findings and their caveats: The authors proposed that each seasonal influenza vaccination may bring in only a limited number of new T cells.

Libraries were prepared through RT-PCR. Sequencing was performed on an Illumina HiSeq 2500. TCRdb trimmed the raw reads at Q25, called clones with MiXCR and kept productive beta chains. Rows with a matching CDR3 protein are joined into one entry that keeps the most common DNA and genes. The sample table records about 650,000 distinct CDR3 sequences; 12% to 15% of these occur just once. The ten biggest clones cover 6% to 9.5% of the sample. With regard to this clonotype: Its binding antigen is unknown. Per-nucleotide qualities are absent, and no much larger clonotype sits a single base away.

The clonotype originates from a man between 45 and 60 years old who received an inactivated influenza vaccine. Donor details come from another sample of the same person, matched by shared clones. The sample consisted of PBMCs from blood, taken approximately 15 days before vaccination.

Here is the DNA: TGCGCCAGCAGCTTGATTAGGACTAGCGGGGACGAGCAGTACTTC. It encodes CASSLIRTSGDEQYF. This receptor chain uses TRBV5-1 and TRBJ2-7, with 12 central nucleotides matching TRBD2. Trimming leaves V shorter by 1 base and J shorter by 5 bases, with the junction holding 4 bases beyond the gene matches. CDR1 and CDR2 (SGHRS, YFSETQ) derive from the germline V gene. The CDR3, cysteine through phenylalanine, is 15 amino acids long. Solely the CDR3 DNA is kept, with 45 bases framed from the first base.